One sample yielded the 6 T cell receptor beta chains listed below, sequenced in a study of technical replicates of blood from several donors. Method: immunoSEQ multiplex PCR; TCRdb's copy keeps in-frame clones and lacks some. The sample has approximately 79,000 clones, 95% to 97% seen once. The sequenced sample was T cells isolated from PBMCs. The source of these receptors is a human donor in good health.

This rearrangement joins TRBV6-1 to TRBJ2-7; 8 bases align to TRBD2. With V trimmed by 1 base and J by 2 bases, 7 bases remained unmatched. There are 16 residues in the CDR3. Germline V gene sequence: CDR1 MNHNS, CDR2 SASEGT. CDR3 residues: CASSEELLAGAYEQYF. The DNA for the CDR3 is TGTGCCAGCAGTGAAGAGCTCCTAGCGGGCGCCTACGAGCAGTACTTC.

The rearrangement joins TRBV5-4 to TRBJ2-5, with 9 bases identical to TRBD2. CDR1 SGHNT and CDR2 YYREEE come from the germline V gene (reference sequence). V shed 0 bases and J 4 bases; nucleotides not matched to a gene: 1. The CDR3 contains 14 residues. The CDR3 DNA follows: TGTGCCAGCAGCTTGGAACTAGCGGGAGAGACCCAGTACTTC. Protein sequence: CASSLELAGETQYF.

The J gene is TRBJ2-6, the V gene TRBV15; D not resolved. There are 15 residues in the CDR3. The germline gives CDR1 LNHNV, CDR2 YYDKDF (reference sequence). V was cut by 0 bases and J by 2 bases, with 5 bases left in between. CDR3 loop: CATSREQTGANVLTF. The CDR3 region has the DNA TGTGCCACCAGCAGAGAACAGACTGGGGCCAACGTCCTGACTTTC.

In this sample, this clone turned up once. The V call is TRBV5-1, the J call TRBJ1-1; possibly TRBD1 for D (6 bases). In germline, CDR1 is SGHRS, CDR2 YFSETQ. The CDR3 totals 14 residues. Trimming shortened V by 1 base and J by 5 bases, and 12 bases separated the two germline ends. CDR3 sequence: CASSLNQGNTEAFF. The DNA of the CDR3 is TGCGCCAGCAGCTTGAATCAGGGGAATACTGAAGCTTTCTTT. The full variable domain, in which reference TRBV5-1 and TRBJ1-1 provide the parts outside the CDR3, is KAGVTQTPRYLIKTRGQQVTLSCSPISGHRSVSWYQQTPGQGLQFLFEYFSETQRNKGNFPGRFSGRQFSNSRSEMNVSTLELGDSALYLCASSLNQGNTEAFFGQGTRLTVV.

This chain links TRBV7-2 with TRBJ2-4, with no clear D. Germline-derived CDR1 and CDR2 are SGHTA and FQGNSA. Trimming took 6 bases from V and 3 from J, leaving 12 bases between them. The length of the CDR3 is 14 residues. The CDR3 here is CASSSNYDKNIQYF. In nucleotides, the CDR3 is TGTGCCAGCAGTTCTAATTATGACAAAAACATTCAGTACTTC.

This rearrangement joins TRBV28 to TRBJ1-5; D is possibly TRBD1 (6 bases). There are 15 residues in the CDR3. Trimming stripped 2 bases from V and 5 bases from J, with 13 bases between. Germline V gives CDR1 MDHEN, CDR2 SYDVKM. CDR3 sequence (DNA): TGTGCCAGCAGTTTAGGGCAGGGGTTTTATCAGCCCCAGCATTTT. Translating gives CASSLGQGFYQPQHF. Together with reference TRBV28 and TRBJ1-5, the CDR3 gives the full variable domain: DVKVTQSSRYLVKRTGEKVFLECVQDMDHENMFWYRQDPGLGLRLIYFSYDVKMKEKGDIPEGYSVSREKKERFSLILESASTNQTSMYLCASSLGQGFYQPQHFGDGTRLSIL.